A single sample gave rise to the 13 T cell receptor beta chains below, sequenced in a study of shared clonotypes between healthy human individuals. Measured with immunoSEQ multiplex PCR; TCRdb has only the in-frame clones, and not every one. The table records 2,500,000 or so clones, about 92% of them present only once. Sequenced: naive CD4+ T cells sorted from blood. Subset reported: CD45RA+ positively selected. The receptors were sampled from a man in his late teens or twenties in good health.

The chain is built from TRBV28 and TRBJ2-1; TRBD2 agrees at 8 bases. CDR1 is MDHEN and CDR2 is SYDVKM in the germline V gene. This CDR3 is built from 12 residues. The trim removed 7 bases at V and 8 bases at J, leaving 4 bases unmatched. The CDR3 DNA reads TGTGCCAGCACGGGGGGGCCGTATGAGCAGTTCTTC. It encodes CASTGGPYEQFF. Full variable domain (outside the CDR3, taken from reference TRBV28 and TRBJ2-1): DVKVTQSSRYLVKRTGEKVFLECVQDMDHENMFWYRQDPGLGLRLIYFSYDVKMKEKGDIPEGYSVSREKKERFSLILESASTNQTSMYLCASTGGPYEQFFGPGTRLTVL.

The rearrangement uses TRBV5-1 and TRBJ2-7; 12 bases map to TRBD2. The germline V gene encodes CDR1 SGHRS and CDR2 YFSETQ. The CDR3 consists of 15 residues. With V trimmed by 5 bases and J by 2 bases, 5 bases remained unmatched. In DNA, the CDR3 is TGCGCCAGCAGTGGGGGACTAGCGGGTGCCTACGAGCAGTACTTC. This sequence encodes CASSGGLAGAYEQYF. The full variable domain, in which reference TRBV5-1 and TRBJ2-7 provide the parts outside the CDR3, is KAGVTQTPRYLIKTRGQQVTLSCSPISGHRSVSWYQQTPGQGLQFLFEYFSETQRNKGNFPGRFSGRQFSNSRSEMNVSTLELGDSALYLCASSGGLAGAYEQYFGPGTRLTVT.

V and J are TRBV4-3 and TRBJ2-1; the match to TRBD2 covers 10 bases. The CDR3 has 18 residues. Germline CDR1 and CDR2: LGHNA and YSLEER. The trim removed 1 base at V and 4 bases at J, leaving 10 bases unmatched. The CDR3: CASSQAPSGSTTYNEQFF. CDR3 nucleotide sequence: TGCGCCAGCAGCCAAGCTCCTAGCGGGAGTACAACTTACAATGAGCAGTTCTTC.

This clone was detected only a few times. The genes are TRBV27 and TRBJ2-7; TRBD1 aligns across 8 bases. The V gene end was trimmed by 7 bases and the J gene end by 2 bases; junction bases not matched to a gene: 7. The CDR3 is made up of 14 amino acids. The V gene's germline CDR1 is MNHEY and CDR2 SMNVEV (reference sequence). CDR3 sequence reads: CASNPTGAPYEQYF. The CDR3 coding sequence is TGTGCCAGCAACCCGACAGGGGCCCCCTACGAGCAGTACTTC.

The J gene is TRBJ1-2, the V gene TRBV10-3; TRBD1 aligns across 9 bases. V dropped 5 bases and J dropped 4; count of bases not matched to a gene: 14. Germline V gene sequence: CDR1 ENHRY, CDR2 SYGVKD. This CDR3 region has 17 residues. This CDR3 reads CAISFPGQGSKGYGYTF. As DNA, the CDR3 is TGTGCCATCAGTTTTCCGGGACAGGGTAGTAAGGGCTATGGCTACACCTTC.

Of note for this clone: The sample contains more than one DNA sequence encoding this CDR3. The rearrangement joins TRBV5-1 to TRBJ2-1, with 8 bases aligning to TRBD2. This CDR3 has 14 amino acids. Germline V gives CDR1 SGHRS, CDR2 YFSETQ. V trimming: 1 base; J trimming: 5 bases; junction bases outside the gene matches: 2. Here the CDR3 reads CASSLLAGNNEQFF. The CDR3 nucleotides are TGCGCCAGCAGCTTGTTAGCGGGGAACAATGAGCAGTTCTTC.

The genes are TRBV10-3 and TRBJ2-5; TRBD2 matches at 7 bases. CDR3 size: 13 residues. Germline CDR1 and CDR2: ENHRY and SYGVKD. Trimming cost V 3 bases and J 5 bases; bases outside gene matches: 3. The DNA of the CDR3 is TGTGCCATCAGTGACGGGGGGATTGAGACCCAGTACTTC. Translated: CAISDGGIETQYF.

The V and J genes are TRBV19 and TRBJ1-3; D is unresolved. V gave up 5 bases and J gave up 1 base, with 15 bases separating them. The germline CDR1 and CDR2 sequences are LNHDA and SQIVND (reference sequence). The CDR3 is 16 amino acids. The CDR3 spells CASSFKLVLSGNTIYF. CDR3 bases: TGTGCCAGTAGTTTTAAGTTGGTTCTTTCTGGAAACACCATATATTTT. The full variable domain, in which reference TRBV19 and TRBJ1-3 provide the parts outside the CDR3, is DGGITQSPKYLFRKEGQNVTLSCEQNLNHDAMYWYRQDPGQGLRLIYYSQIVNDFQKGDIAEGYSVSREKKESFPLTVTSAQKNPTAFYLCASSFKLVLSGNTIYFGEGSWLTVV.

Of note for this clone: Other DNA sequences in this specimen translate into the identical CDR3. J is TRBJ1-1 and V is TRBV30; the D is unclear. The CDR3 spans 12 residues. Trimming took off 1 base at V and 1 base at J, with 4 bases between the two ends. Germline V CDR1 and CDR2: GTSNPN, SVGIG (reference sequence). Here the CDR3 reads CAWSAKNTEAFF. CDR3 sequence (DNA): TGTGCCTGGAGTGCGAAGAACACTGAAGCTTTCTTT.

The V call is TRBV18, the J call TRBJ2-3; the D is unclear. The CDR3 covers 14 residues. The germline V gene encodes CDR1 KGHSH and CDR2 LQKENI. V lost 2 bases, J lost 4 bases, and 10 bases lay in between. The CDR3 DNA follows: TGTGCCAGCTCACCAGTAGGTTCCTCAGATACGCAGTATTTT. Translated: CASSPVGSSDTQYF.

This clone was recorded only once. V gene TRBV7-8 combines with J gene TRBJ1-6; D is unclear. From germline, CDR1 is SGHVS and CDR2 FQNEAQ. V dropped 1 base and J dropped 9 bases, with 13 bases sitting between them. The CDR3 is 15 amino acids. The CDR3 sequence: CASSLEEGWGSPLHF. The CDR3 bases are TGTGCCAGCAGCTTAGAGGAGGGCTGGGGTTCACCCCTCCACTTT.

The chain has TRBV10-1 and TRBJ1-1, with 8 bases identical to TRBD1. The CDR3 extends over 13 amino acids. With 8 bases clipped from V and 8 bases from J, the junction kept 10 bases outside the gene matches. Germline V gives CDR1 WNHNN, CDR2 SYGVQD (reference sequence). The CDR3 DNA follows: TGCGCCAGCTCAGCGGGTGCAGGGGGCGAAGCTTTCTTT. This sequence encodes CASSAGAGGEAFF.

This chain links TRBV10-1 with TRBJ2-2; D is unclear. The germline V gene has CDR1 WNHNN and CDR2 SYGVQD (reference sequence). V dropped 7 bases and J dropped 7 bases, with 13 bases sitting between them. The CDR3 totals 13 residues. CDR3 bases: TGCGCCAGCAATAGAGGACCTGGCGGGGAGCTGTTTTTT. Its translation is CASNRGPGGELFF.